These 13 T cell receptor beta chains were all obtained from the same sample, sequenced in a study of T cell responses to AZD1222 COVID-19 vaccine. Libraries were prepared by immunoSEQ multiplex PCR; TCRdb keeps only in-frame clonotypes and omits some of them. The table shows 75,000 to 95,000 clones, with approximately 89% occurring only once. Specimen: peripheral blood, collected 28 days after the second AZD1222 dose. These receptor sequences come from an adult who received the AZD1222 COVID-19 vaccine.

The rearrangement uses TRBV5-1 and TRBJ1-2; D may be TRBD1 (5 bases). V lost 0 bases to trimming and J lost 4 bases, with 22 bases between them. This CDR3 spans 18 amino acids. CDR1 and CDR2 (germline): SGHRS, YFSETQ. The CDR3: CASSLVAGSGSSPYGYTF. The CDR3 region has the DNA TGCGCCAGCAGCTTGGTGGCAGGATCAGGGTCCTCTCCCTATGGCTACACCTTC.

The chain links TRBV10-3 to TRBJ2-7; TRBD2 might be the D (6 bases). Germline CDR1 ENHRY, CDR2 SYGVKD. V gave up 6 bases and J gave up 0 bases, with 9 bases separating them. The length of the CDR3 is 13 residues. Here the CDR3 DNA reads TGTGCCATCAGGGAGGGCCCCTCCTACGAGCAGTACTTC. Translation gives CAIREGPSYEQYF.

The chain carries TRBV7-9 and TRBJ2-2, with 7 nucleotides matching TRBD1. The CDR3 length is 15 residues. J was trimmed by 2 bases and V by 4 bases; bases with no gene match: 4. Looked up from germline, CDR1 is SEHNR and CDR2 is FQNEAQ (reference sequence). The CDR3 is CASSSDRDNTGELFF. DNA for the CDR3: TGTGCCAGCAGCTCCGACAGGGACAACACCGGGGAGCTGTTTTTT.

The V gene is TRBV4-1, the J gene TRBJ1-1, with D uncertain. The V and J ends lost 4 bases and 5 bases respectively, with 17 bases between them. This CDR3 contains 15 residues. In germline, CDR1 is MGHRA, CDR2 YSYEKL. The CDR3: CASSPGLALRTEAFF. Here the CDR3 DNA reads TGCGCCAGCAGCCCTGGACTGGCCTTGAGGACTGAAGCTTTCTTT.

CDR3 in amino acids: CASSPGLAGGLAKNIQYF. The CDR3 DNA is TGTGCCAGCAGCCCGGGACTAGCGGGAGGATTAGCCAAAAACATTCAGTACTTC. The chain employs TRBV5-5 and TRBJ2-4, with TRBD2 matching over 15 bases. Germline V gene sequence: CDR1 SGHKS, CDR2 YYEKEE (reference sequence). The CDR3 has 18 residues. V gave up 4 bases and J gave up 0 bases; unmatched junction bases: 5. The whole variable domain, filled in from reference TRBV5-5 and TRBJ2-4, reads DAGVTQSPTHLIKTRGQQVTLRCSPISGHKSVSWYQQVLGQGPQFIFQYYEKEERGRGNFPDRFSARQFPNYSSELNVNALLLGDSALYLCASSPGLAGGLAKNIQYFGAGTRLSVL.

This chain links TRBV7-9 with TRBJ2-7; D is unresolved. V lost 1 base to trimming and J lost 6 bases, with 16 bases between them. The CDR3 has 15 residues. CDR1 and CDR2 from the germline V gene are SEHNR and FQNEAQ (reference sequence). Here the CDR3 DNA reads TGTGCCAGCAGCTTAGTGGCCGGAGATAAGGTCGAGCAGTACTTC. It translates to CASSLVAGDKVEQYF.

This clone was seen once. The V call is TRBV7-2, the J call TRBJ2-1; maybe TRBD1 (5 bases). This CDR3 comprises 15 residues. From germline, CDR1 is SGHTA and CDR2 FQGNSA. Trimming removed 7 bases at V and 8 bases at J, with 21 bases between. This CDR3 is CASTQFVQGGDEQFF. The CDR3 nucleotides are TGTGCCAGCACCCAATTTGTTCAGGGTGGCGATGAGCAGTTCTTC.

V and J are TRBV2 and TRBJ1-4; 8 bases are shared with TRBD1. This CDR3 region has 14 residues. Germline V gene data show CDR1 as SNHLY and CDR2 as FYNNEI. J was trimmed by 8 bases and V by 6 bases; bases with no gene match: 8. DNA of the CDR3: TGTGCCAGCAGCCCGACGACAGGGGAGGAAAAACTGTTTTTT. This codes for CASSPTTGEEKLFF.

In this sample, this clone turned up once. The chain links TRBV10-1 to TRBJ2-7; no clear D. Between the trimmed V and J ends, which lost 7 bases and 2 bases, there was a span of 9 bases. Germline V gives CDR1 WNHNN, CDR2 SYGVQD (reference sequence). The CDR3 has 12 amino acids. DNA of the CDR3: TGCGCCAGCACGCTAGGTCCCTACGAGCAGTACTTC. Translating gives CASTLGPYEQYF.

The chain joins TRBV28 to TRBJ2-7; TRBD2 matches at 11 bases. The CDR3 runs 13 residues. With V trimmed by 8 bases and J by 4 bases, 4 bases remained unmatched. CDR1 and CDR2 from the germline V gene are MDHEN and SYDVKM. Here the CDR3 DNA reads TGTGCCAGCTATACTAGCGGGAGATACGAGCAGTACTTC. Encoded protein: CASYTSGRYEQYF.

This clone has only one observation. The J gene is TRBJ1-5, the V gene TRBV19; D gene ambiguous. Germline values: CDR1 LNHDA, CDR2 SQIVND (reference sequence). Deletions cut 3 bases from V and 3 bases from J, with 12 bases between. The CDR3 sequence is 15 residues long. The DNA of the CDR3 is TGTGCCAGTAGTATTTTAACAGACTACAATCAGCCCCAGCATTTT. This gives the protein CASSILTDYNQPQHF. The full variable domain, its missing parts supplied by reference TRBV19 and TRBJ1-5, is DGGITQSPKYLFRKEGQNVTLSCEQNLNHDAMYWYRQDPGQGLRLIYYSQIVNDFQKGDIAEGYSVSREKKESFPLTVTSAQKNPTAFYLCASSILTDYNQPQHFGDGTRLSIL.

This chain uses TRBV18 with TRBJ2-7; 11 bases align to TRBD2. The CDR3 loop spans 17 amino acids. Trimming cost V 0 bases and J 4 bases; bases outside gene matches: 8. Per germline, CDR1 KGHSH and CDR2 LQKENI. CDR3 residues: CASSPPLAGEGGYEQYF. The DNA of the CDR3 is TGTGCCAGCTCACCACCACTAGCGGGAGAGGGGGGTTACGAGCAGTACTTC.

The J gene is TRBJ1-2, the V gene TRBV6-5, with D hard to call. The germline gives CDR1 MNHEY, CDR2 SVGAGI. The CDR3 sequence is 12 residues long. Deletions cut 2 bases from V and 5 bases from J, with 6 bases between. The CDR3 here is CASSYGPYGYTF. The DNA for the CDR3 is TGTGCCAGCAGTTACGGACCGTATGGCTACACCTTC.